This TCR beta chain appears in the sequencing data of a study of shared clonotypes between healthy human individuals. Study conclusions and caveats: Clonotypes that were shared across a handful of donors made up around 5.5% of naive CD4 clonotypes.

As to this clone: What it recognizes is unknown.

Some clones are missing from TCRdb's copy, which holds only in-frame ones; the method was immunoSEQ multiplex PCR. The profile covers over 2 million clones, with about nine tenths appearing a single time and around 0.38% taken by the ten largest. The germline V and J ends were trimmed by 3 bases and 3 bases, with 9 bases remaining between them. CDR3 size: 14 residues. The germline CDR1 and CDR2 sequences are MNHEY and SMNVEV (reference sequence). This clonotype originated in a man between 18 and 35 years old in good health. Some clones in this sample may be carry-over from other donors' samples. Source material: naive CD4+ T cells from PBMCs. The subset is: CD45RA+ positively selected. The chain combines TRBV27 with TRBJ2-1; D is unresolved. Here the CDR3 DNA reads TGTGCCAGCAGTTTTACAGTGGGCTACAATGAGCAGTTCTTC. It encodes CASSFTVGYNEQFF.